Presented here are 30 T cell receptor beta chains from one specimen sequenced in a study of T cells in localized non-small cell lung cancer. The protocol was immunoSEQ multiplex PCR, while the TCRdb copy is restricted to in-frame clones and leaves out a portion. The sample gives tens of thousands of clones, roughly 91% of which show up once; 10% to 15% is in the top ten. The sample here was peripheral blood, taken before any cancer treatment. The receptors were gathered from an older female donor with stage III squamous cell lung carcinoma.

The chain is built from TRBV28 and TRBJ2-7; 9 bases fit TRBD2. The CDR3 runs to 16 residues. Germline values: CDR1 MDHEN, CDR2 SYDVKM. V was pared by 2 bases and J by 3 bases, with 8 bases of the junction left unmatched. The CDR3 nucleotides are TGTGCCAGCAGTTTACTTGCTCTAGCGGGGATCTACGAGCAGTACTTC. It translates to CASSLLALAGIYEQYF.

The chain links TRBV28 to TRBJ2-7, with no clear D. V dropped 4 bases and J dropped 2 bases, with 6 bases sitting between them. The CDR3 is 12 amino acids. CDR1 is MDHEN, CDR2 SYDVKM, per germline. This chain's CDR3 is CASSSAPYEQYF. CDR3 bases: TGTGCCAGCAGTTCGGCCCCCTACGAGCAGTACTTC.

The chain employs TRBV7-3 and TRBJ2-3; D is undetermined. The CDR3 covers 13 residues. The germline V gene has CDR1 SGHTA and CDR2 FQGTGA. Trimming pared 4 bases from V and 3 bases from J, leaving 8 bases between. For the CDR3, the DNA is TGTGCCAGCAGCTCGGGCGCGACAGATACGCAGTATTTT. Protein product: CASSSGATDTQYF.

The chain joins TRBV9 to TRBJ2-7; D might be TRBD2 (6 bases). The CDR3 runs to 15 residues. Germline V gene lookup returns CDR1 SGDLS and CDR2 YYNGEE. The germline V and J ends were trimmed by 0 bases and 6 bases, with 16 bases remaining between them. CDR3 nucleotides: TGTGCCAGCAGCGTAGGTCTCGCCCACGGGGGCGAGCAGTACTTC. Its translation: CASSVGLAHGGEQYF.

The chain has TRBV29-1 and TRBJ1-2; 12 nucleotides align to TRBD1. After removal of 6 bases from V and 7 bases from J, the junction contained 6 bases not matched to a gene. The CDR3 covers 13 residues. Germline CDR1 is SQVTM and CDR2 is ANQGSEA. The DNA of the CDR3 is TGCAGCGTGTCCGGGACAGGGGGCCCTGGCTACACCTTC. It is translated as CSVSGTGGPGYTF.

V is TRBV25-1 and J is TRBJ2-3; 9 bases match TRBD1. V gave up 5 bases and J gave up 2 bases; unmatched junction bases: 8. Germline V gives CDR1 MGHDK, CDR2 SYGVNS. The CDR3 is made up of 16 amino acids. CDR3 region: CASSNHGTGNTDTQYF. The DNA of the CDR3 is TGTGCCAGCAGTAACCACGGGACAGGGAACACAGATACGCAGTATTTT.

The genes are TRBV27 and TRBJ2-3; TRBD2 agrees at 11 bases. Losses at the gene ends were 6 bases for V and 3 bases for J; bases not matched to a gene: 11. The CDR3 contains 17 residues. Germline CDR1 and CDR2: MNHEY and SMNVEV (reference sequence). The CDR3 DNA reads TGTGCCAGCAGCCCCCTTACTAGCGGGAGACGAACAGATACGCAGTATTTT. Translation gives CASSPLTSGRRTDTQYF.

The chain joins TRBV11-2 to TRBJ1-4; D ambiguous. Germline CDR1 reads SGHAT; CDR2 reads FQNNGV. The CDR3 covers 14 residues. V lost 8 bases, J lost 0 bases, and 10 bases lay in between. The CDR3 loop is CASESGATNEKLFF. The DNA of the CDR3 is TGTGCCAGCGAGTCGGGAGCAACTAATGAAAAACTGTTTTTT.

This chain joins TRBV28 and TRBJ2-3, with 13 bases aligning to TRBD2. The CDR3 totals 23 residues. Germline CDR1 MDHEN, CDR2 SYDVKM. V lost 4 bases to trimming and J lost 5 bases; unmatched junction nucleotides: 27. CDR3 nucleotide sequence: TGTGCCAGCAGTTACCTTGCAGCCGCAATACCTCTAACTAGCGGGAGGGGTAGAGATACGCAGTATTTT. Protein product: CASSYLAAAIPLTSGRGRDTQYF.

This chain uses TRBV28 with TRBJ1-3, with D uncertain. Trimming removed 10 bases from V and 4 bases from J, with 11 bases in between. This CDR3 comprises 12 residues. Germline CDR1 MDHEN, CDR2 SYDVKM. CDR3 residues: CATGRTGNTIYF. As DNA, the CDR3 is TGTGCCACCGGTCGTACAGGAAACACCATATATTTT.

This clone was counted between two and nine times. The CDR3 is CASSARRGGPVGETQYF. In DNA form, the CDR3 reads TGTGCCAGCAGCGCGAGGAGGGGGGGCCCCGTTGGAGAGACCCAGTACTTC. This chain joins TRBV9 and TRBJ2-5, with D possibly being TRBD2 (7 bases). Germline values: CDR1 SGDLS, CDR2 YYNGEE. This CDR3 comprises 17 residues. V gave up 3 bases and J gave up 4 bases, with 22 bases separating them. Supplemented by reference TRBV9 and TRBJ2-5, the full variable domain reads DSGVTQTPKHLITATGQRVTLRCSPRSGDLSVYWYQQSLDQGLQFLIQYYNGEERAKGNILERFSAQQFPDLHSELNLSSLELGDSALYFCASSARRGGPVGETQYFGPGTRLLVL.

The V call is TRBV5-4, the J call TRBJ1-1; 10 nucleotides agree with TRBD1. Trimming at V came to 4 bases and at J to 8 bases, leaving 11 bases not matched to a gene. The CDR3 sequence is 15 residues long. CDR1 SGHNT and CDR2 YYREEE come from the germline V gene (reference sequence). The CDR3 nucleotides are TGTGCCAGCAGCCGTCCGGGACAGGGGAAGGAGGAAGCTTTCTTT. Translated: CASSRPGQGKEEAFF.

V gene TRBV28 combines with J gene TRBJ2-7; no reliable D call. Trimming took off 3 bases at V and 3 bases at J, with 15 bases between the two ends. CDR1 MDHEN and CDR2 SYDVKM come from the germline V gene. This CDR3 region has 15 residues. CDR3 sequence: CASSFGGSWGYEQYF. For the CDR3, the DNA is TGTGCCAGCAGTTTTGGCGGAAGCTGGGGCTACGAGCAGTACTTC. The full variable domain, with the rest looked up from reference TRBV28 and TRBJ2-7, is DVKVTQSSRYLVKRTGEKVFLECVQDMDHENMFWYRQDPGLGLRLIYFSYDVKMKEKGDIPEGYSVSREKKERFSLILESASTNQTSMYLCASSFGGSWGYEQYFGPGTRLTVT.

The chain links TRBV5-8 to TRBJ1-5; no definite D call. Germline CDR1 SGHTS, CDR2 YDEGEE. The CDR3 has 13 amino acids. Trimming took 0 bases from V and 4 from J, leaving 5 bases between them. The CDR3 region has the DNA TGTGCCAGCAGCTTGGGGGCAAATCAGCCCCAGCATTTT. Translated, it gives CASSLGANQPQHF.

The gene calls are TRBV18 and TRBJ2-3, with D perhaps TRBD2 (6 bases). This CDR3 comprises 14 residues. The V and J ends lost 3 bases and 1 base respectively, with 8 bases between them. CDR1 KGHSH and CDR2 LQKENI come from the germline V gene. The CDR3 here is CASSPGTRTDTQYF. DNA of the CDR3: TGTGCCAGCTCACCCGGGACTCGCACAGATACGCAGTATTTT.

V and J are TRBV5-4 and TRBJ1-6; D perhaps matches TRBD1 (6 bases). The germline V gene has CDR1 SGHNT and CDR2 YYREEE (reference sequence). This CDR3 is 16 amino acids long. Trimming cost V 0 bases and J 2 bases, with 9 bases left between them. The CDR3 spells CASSLARGAYNSPLHF. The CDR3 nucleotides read TGTGCCAGCAGCTTGGCCAGGGGTGCCTATAATTCACCCCTCCACTTT.

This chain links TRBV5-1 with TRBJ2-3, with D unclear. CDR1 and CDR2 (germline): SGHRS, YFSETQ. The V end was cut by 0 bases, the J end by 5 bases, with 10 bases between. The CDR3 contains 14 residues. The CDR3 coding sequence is TGCGCCAGCAGCTTGGAGGGCCAGCTAGATACGCAGTATTTT. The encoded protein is CASSLEGQLDTQYF.

DNA of the CDR3: TGTGCCAGCATCCCACCGGGACTGCGTAGGGGGGAGCAGTTCTTC. It encodes CASIPPGLRRGEQFF. The chain couples TRBV28 to TRBJ2-1; either TRBD1 or TRBD2 may supply D (6 bases each). The germline V gene has CDR1 MDHEN and CDR2 SYDVKM. The CDR3 loop spans 15 amino acids. With 7 bases removed from V and 10 bases from J, the gap between germline ends came to 23 bases.

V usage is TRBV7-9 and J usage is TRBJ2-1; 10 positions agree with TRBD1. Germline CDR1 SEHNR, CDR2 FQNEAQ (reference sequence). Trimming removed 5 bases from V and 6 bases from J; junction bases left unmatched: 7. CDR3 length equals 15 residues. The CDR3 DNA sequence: TGTGCCAGCAGCCCGCGACAGGGGGCCCTCAATGAGCAGTTCTTC. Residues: CASSPRQGALNEQFF.

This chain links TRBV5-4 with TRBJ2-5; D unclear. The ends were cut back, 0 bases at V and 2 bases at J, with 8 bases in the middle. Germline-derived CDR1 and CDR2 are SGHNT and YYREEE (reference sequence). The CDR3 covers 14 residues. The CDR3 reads CASSLGPEQETQYF. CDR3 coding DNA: TGTGCCAGCAGCTTGGGACCGGAGCAAGAGACCCAGTACTTC.

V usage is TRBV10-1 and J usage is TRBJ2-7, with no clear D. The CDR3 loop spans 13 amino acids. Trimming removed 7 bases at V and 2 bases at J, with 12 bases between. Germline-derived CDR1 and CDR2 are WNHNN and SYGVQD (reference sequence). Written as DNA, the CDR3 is TGCGCCAGCATAGTATGGGGAACCTACGAGCAGTACTTC. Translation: CASIVWGTYEQYF.

CDR3 in amino acids: CAREYEVRGYYGYTF. Written as DNA, the CDR3 is TGTGCTAGAGAATATGAGGTCAGGGGGTACTATGGCTACACCTTC. The chain joins TRBV12-5 to TRBJ1-2; TRBD1 agrees at 7 bases. Germline V gene data show CDR1 as LGHNT and CDR2 as FRNRAP. The CDR3 is 15 amino acids. Losses at the gene ends were 9 bases for V and 3 bases for J; bases not matched to a gene: 13.

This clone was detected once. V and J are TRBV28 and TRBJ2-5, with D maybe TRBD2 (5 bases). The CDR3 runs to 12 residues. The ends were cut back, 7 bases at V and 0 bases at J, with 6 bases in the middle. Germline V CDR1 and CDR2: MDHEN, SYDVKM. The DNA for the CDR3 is TGTGCCAGCATGCGGGACCAAGAGACCCAGTACTTC. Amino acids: CASMRDQETQYF.

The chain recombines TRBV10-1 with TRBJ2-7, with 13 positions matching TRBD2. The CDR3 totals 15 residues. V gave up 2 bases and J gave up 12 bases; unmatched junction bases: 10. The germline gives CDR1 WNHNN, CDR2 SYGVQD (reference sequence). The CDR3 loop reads CASSETGGLAGDLYF. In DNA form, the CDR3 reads TGCGCCAGCAGTGAGACGGGTGGACTAGCGGGAGATCTGTACTTC.

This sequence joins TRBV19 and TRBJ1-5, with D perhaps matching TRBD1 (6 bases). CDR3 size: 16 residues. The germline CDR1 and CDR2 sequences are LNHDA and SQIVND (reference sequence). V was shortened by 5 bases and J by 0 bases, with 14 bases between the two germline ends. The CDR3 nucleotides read TGTGCCAGTAGTGTGCGGGACACCGATAGCAATCAGCCCCAGCATTTT. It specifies CASSVRDTDSNQPQHF. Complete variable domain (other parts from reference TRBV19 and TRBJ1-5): DGGITQSPKYLFRKEGQNVTLSCEQNLNHDAMYWYRQDPGQGLRLIYYSQIVNDFQKGDIAEGYSVSREKKESFPLTVTSAQKNPTAFYLCASSVRDTDSNQPQHFGDGTRLSIL.

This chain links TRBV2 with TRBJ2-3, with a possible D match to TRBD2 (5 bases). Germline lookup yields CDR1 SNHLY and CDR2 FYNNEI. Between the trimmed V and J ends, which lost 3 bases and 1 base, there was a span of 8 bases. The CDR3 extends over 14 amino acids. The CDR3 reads CASSEVGGTDTQYF. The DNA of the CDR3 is TGTGCCAGCAGTGAGGTGGGAGGCACAGATACGCAGTATTTT. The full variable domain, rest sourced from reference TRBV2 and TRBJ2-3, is EPEVTQTPSHQVTQMGQEVILRCVPISNHLYFYWYRQILGQKVEFLVSFYNNEISEKSEIFDDQFSVERPDGSNFTLKIRSTKLEDSAMYFCASSEVGGTDTQYFGPGTRLTVL.

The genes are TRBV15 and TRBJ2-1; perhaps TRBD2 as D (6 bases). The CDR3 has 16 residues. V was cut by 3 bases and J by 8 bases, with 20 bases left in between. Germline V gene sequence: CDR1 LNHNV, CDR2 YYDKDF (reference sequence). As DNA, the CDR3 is TGTGCCACCAGCAGGGAGGGTAGCGGTTTGAACCATGAGCAGTTCTTC. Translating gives CATSREGSGLNHEQFF.

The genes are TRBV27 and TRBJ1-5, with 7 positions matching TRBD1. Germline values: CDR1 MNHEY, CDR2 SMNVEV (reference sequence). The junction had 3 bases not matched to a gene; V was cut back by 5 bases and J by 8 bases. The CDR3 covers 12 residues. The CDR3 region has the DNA TGTGCCAGCAGTCCTCAGGGGGAGCCCCAGCATTTT. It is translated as CASSPQGEPQHF.

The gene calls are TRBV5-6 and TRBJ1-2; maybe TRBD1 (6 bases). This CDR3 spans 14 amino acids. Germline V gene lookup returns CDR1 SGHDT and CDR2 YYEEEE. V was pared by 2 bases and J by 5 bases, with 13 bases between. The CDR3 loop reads CASSFPGGAYGYTF. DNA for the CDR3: TGTGCCAGCAGCTTTCCGGGGGGGGCGTATGGCTACACCTTC.

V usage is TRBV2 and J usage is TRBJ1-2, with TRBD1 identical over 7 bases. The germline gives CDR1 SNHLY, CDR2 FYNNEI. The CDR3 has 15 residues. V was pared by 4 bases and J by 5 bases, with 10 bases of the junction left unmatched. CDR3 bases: TGTGCCAGCAGTGGGGGACCGGGACAGCCGTATGGCTACACCTTC. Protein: CASSGGPGQPYGYTF.